This entry describes one T cell receptor (beta chain). The antigen remains unidentified. These data are taken from a study of cytomegalovirus exposure and HLA in healthy donors. Study summary: Unique TCRs numbering roughly 85 million, obtained from HLA-typed donors, made up an early data release. The Caucasian-associated ancestry cluster contained about four fifths of the approximately 390 genotyped donors. Notes on the study in general: TCR beta sequences reportedly predicted the HLA-A and HLA-B alleles of most subjects accurately.

Use of 60 Vbeta and 13 Jbeta primers characterized the PCR. Only in-frame clones appear in the TCRdb table, and some are missing; sequencing was by immunoSEQ multiplex PCR. The repertoire has more than 80,000 clones, more than 75% of them found once; the top ten carry roughly 8.3%. Those who donated were healthy bone marrow donors. The receptor's source is a human donor in good health. The specimen was PBMCs.

The CDR3 region has the DNA TGCGCCAGCAGCCACGCCGGGACAGCGAACACCGGGGAGCTGTTTTTT. It translates to CASSHAGTANTGELFF. The chain couples TRBV4-1 to TRBJ2-2; the match to TRBD1 covers 7 bases. The CDR3 totals 16 residues. The V and J ends lost 3 bases and 0 bases, in that order; junction bases with no gene match: 4. Per germline, CDR1 MGHRA and CDR2 YSYEKL.